This T cell receptor (beta chain) appears in the sequencing data of a study of vaccination effects on CD4 cells after COVID-19. Sequencing in the ViraFEST assay came after antigen-specific CD4+ T cells had been expanded with viral peptide pools, which were used to stimulate PBMC. Subsequent to roughly 10 days of culture, CD4+ T cells were isolated. All study participants received two doses of BNT162b2 or mRNA-1273 vaccine. Data came from immunoSEQ multiplex PCR; TCRdb stores just in-frame clones and leaves some out. The table shows 65,000 to 70,000 clones, with approximately 76% occurring only once. This CDR3 contains 14 residues. Germline CDR1 is SGHRS and CDR2 is YFSETQ. J was trimmed by 0 bases and V by 4 bases; bases with no gene match: 3. Concerning this clone: Its antigen is undetermined.

Specimen: CD4+ T cells from PBMCs cultured with HCoV-OC43 spike peptides, collected after COVID-19 vaccination. Indicated subset: HCoV-OC43 spike overlapping peptide pool stimulation. The J gene is TRBJ1-2, the V gene TRBV5-1, with 7 bases that match TRBD1. The TCR originated in a human donor who received a COVID-19 vaccine. The CDR3 sequence is CASSTGQTNYGYTF. CDR3 sequence (DNA): TGCGCCAGCAGCACGGGACAGACTAACTATGGCTACACCTTC.